This T cell receptor beta chain derives from a study of blood T cells in healthy people across ages (dated by TCRdb to the mid-2010s). In the study overall: In model experiments, roughly one uniquely barcoded TCR beta cDNA molecule per two T cells was captured by template switching. The study measured age-related changes in TCR beta repertoire diversity using deep sequencing normalized with unique cDNA molecular identifiers. Four age groups were formed from the donors: young (average around 15 years), middle-aged (just under 40), aged (about 62) and long-lived (82). To avoid experimental bias, donors of different ages were spread randomly across the sequencing lanes. Two additional independent replicas of 1 million unique cDNA reads from the same blood draw were analyzed for two donors (one aged 18 to 30 and one aged 80 or older). Summary of the overall study and its limitations: Compared with the aged group, the long-lived group had more naive CD4+ T cells, fewer expanded clones and increased TCR diversity, suggesting age selection. There was a strong correlation between observed TCR beta diversity and the percentage of naive T cells measured by flow cytometry. Since profiling was done on bulk unsorted PBMCs, naive and antigen-experienced compartments could not be conclusively compared. Estimates of total diversity based on one million sequenced T cells were considered lower bounds and underestimates. The CMV infection status of donors was not known, potentially confounding age-related changes in expanded clonotypes. As age increased, observed TCR beta diversity per million T cells dropped in a roughly linear way, and a significant reduction was already evident by age 40.

Comments on this clonotype: Its recognized antigen is unknown. Per-base quality was not reported, and no clone a single base away is much larger than it.

Library creation used 5' RACE. The data were produced on an Illumina HiSeq 2500. A second roughly 7 to 11 cycle PCR used a sample-barcoded 5' primer and a J-beta primer mix. Each TCR beta cDNA molecule received a unique molecular identifier from a template-switch 5' adaptor carrying 12 random nucleotides. At least 2.5 million CDR3-containing paired-end reads were obtained from each sample. First-strand cDNA was synthesized from all RNA with the Mint cDNA synthesis kit, primed by a TRBC-specific oligonucleotide. After uracil-DNA glycosylase treatment, a first 18-cycle PCR used universal primers M1SS and BC2_uni_R on all cDNA. The authors' pipeline ran thus. For normalization, 1 million high-quality reads, each with a distinct molecular identifier, were randomly selected from each sample. Instead of being binned into consensus sequences, reads with shared molecular identifiers were discarded. CDR3 identification, clonotype clustering and error correction used MiTCR with a Q25 quality threshold and the strictest error-elimination algorithm. A nonparametric unseen species model using Euler transformation provided a lower-bound estimate of total TCR beta diversity. TCRdb passed the public sequencing reads through fastp at Q25 and MiXCR, retaining productive beta sequences. One record per CDR3 amino acid sequence lists the most common genes and DNA. The V and J calls and clone size are TCRdb's, not the authors'. This sample gives 890,000 or so distinct CDR3 sequences in total; less than 80% of them show up just once. Around a quarter of the sample is in the top ten clones.

CDR1 and CDR2 were assigned from the germline V gene as SGHAT and FQNNGV. From the cysteine through the phenylalanine, the CDR3 covers 18 amino acids. Only CDR3 DNA remains: 54 bases, in frame from the first base. V is cut back by 6 bases and J by 0 bases, with 11 bases in the junction unmatched. The 35 to 40 donors, aged about 6 to 95 years, were systemically healthy Caucasian individuals from Russia. About 9.1 milliliters of peripheral blood were collected from each donor into EDTA-treated Vacutainer tubes. PBMCs were isolated by Ficoll-Paque density-gradient centrifugation, with at least 7 million obtained per sample. Total RNA was extracted from PBMCs with Trizol reagent, with at least 6 micrograms obtained per sample. Naive CD45RAhigh/CD27high T cell percentages were measured by flow cytometry on a PBMC aliquot from every donor.

This TCR derives from a man aged 25 to 40 in good health. Sequenced: blood. The V and J genes are TRBV11-2 and TRBJ1-6, with 7 middle bases fitting TRBD1. The CDR3 corresponds to CASRNRDRGTSYNSPLHF. The nucleotides are TGTGCCAGCAGAAACCGGGACAGAGGAACCTCCTATAATTCACCCCTCCACTTT. The variable domain in full, with residues beyond the CDR3 obtained from the reference TRBV11-2 and TRBJ1-6 genes, is EAGVAQSPRYKIIEKRQSVAFWCNPISGHATLYWYQQILGQGPKLLIQFQNNGVVDDSQLPKDRFSAERLKGVDSTLKIQPAKLEDSAVYLCASRNRDRGTSYNSPLHFGNGTRLTVT.